This entry lists 14 T cell receptor beta chains sequenced from one sample in a study of blood T cell repertoires in COVID-19. TCRdb's table, derived via immunoSEQ multiplex PCR, lists solely in-frame clones and lacks some. The sample contains about 33,000 clones, more than 85% of which appear only once. Sequenced material: peripheral blood. The receptors come from a human donor in a cohort sampled during active COVID-19.

This chain links TRBV6-5 with TRBJ2-5; 10 bases line up with TRBD2. Germline assignment: CDR1 MNHEY and CDR2 SVGAGI. Trimming took 4 bases from V and 1 from J; bases not matched to a gene: 0. This CDR3 spans 14 amino acids. In DNA, the CDR3 is TGTGCCAGCAGTTTAGCGGGGGGCCAAGAGACCCAGTACTTC. It is translated as CASSLAGGQETQYF.

The chain joins TRBV5-1 to TRBJ1-1, with 8 nucleotides matching TRBD1. CDR3 size: 17 residues. The trim removed 4 bases at V and 2 bases at J, leaving 13 bases unmatched. Germline V CDR1 and CDR2: SGHRS, YFSETQ. The CDR3 here is CASSPTLGQGINTEAFF. CDR3 nucleotide sequence: TGCGCCAGCAGCCCGACCCTCGGACAGGGCATAAACACTGAAGCTTTCTTT.

The chain couples TRBV4-1 to TRBJ2-2, with 8 bases fitting TRBD2. The length of the CDR3 is 16 residues. J lost 5 bases, V lost 4 bases, and 9 bases had no gene match. Germline V gives CDR1 MGHRA, CDR2 YSYEKL. The CDR3 sequence is CASSRTAGVRTGELFF. DNA for the CDR3: TGCGCCAGCAGCCGAACAGCGGGAGTGAGGACCGGGGAGCTGTTTTTT.

The chain combines TRBV10-2 with TRBJ2-7; 13 bases agree with TRBD2. V trimming: 6 bases; J trimming: 2 bases; junction bases outside the gene matches: 1. Looked up from germline, CDR1 is WSHSY and CDR2 is SAAADI. The CDR3 covers 14 residues. The CDR3 spells CASRLAGGPYEQYF. The CDR3 DNA reads as TGCGCCAGCAGACTAGCGGGAGGGCCCTACGAGCAGTACTTC.

The CDR3 sequence: CASSLPTRPSYEQYF. The CDR3 DNA is TGTGCCAGCAGTTTACCCACTCGTCCGTCCTACGAGCAGTACTTC. The chain employs TRBV28 and TRBJ2-7; D is undetermined. Between the trimmed V and J ends, which lost 2 bases and 1 base, there was a span of 12 bases. This CDR3 contains 15 residues. The germline V gene has CDR1 MDHEN and CDR2 SYDVKM.

The CDR3 here is CASSFGQGYGYTF. The CDR3 DNA reads TGTGCCAGCAGCTTCGGGCAGGGGTATGGCTACACCTTC. J is TRBJ1-2 and V is TRBV7-6; the D gene is possibly TRBD1 (6 bases). V lost 3 bases to trimming and J lost 5 bases, with 10 bases between them. Looked up from germline, CDR1 is SGHVS and CDR2 is FNYEAQ. CDR3 length equals 13 residues.

This clone was detected only once. The gene calls are TRBV7-2 and TRBJ1-2, with D possibly being TRBD1 (6 bases). Germline CDR1 and CDR2: SGHTA and FQGNSA. This CDR3 is 14 amino acids long. Between the trimmed V and J ends, which lost 5 bases and 4 bases, there was a span of 14 bases. This chain's CDR3 is CASSGQQGAYGYTF. For the CDR3, the DNA is TGTGCCAGCAGCGGACAGCAGGGAGCCTATGGCTACACCTTC. Based on the CDR3 plus reference TRBV7-2 and TRBJ1-2, the full variable domain is GAGVSQSPSNKVTEKGKDVELRCDPISGHTALYWYRQSLGQGLEFLIYFQGNSAPDKSGLPSDRFSAERTGGSVSTLTIQRTQQEDSAVYLCASSGQQGAYGYTFGSGTRLTVV.

The chain uses TRBV11-2 and TRBJ2-1, with 11 bases matching TRBD2. The germline V gene has CDR1 SGHAT and CDR2 FQNNGV. This CDR3 has 14 residues. Trimming removed 5 bases from V and 12 bases from J; junction bases left unmatched: 9. The CDR3 loop reads CASSPTSGAPGQFF. CDR3 sequence (DNA): TGTGCCAGCAGCCCGACTAGCGGGGCCCCTGGGCAGTTCTTC.

The chain combines TRBV6-4 with TRBJ2-5; TRBD2 aligns across 11 bases. The junction had 6 bases not matched to a gene; V was cut back by 2 bases and J by 4 bases. The germline V gene encodes CDR1 MRHNA and CDR2 SNTAGT. This CDR3 is built from 16 residues. The CDR3 DNA sequence: TGTGCCAGCAGTGACATACTAGCGGGAGCTCTAGAGACCCAGTACTTC. This encodes CASSDILAGALETQYF.

The CDR3 sequence: CASSQGTGVNTEAFF. CDR3 in DNA: TGTGCCAGCAGCCAAGGAACAGGAGTGAACACTGAAGCTTTCTTT. This chain connects TRBV4-2 to TRBJ1-1; D may be TRBD1 (5 bases). The CDR3 length is 15 residues. V was cut by 1 base and J by 0 bases, with 9 bases left in between. CDR1 is LGHNA and CDR2 is YNFKEQ in the germline V gene.

This clone was observed once. This sequence joins TRBV19 and TRBJ2-1, with 9 nucleotides matching TRBD2. Germline V gene sequence: CDR1 LNHDA, CDR2 SQIVND (reference sequence). This CDR3 is built from 17 residues. The J segment lost 8 bases and the V segment lost 5 bases, leaving 16 bases of the junction unmatched. The DNA of the CDR3 is TGTGCCAGTAGTCCTCCGCGGGGCGCGGGAGGGTGGCATGAGCAGTTCTTC. Protein sequence: CASSPPRGAGGWHEQFF. Full variable domain (rest looked up from reference TRBV19 and TRBJ2-1): DGGITQSPKYLFRKEGQNVTLSCEQNLNHDAMYWYRQDPGQGLRLIYYSQIVNDFQKGDIAEGYSVSREKKESFPLTVTSAQKNPTAFYLCASSPPRGAGGWHEQFFGPGTRLTVL.

This chain links TRBV3-1 (or the pseudogene TRBV3-2) with TRBJ2-7; 13 bases map to TRBD2. Germline V gives CDR1 LGHDT, CDR2 YNNKEL (reference sequence). With V trimmed by 1 base and J by 6 bases, 18 bases remained unmatched. This CDR3 has 20 residues. CDR3 DNA: TGTGCCAGCAGCCAAGCTGGTGGGAGCGGGACTAGCGGGAAACAGAGCGAGCAGTACTTC. It specifies CASSQAGGSGTSGKQSEQYF.

This clone has a single count. The rearrangement links TRBV2 to TRBJ2-2; 8 nucleotides match TRBD1. The CDR3 contains 15 residues. Germline lookup yields CDR1 SNHLY and CDR2 FYNNEI. Trimming took 2 bases from V and 4 from J; bases not matched to a gene: 3. The CDR3 loop is CASSEQGAITGELFF. In DNA form, the CDR3 reads TGTGCCAGCAGTGAACAGGGGGCGATCACCGGGGAGCTGTTTTTT.

This chain connects TRBV28 to TRBJ1-2; possibly TRBD1 for D (5 bases). With 1 base removed from V and 4 bases from J, the gap between germline ends came to 10 bases. The CDR3 is made up of 14 amino acids. Germline CDR1 is MDHEN and CDR2 is SYDVKM. The CDR3: CASSLSPQGYGYTF. As DNA, the CDR3 is TGTGCCAGCAGTTTATCGCCTCAGGGCTATGGCTACACCTTC.